Below are 18 T cell receptor beta chains sequenced from a single sample in a study of T cells in Graves' hyperthyroidism and ophthalmopathy. The source material, RNA transcripts, was used to amplify TCR beta CDR3 regions. When the TCR CDR3 underwent first-round RT-PCR, the HTBI primer set was used. MiXCR, applied by TCRdb to the multiplex PCR reads, yields one record per CDR3 protein. The sample lists hundreds of thousands of distinct CDR3 sequences, 40% to 55% occurring once. The sequenced sample was peripheral blood or thyroid tissue (not recorded which). The source of these receptors is an adult man with Graves' disease, either hyperthyroidism or ophthalmopathy (not recorded which).

This chain connects TRBV19 to TRBJ1-5; 8 positions match TRBD1. The CDR3 is 15 residues long. Germline V lookup: CDR1 LNHDA, CDR2 SQIVND (reference sequence). The trim removed 6 bases at V and 7 bases at J, leaving 11 bases unmatched. CDR3 protein: CASSLVGTGSQPQHF. The CDR3 coding sequence is TGTGCCAGTAGCCTGGTCGGGACAGGCAGCCAGCCCCAGCATTTT.

This chain uses TRBV6-1 with TRBJ1-5; D is perhaps TRBD1 (6 bases). V lost 10 bases to trimming and J lost 5 bases, with 21 bases between them. This CDR3 is 15 amino acids long. Germline assignment: CDR1 MNHNS and CDR2 SASEGT. The CDR3 nucleotides are TGTGCCACCAGGCCCTCGGCGGGGGGCCATCAGCCCCAGCATTTT. Translation gives CATRPSAGGHQPQHF.

V and J are TRBV20-1 and TRBJ1-5, with no clear D. Trimming stripped 5 bases from V and 0 bases from J, with 8 bases between. Looked up from germline, CDR1 is DFQATT and CDR2 is SNEGSKA (reference sequence). The CDR3 runs to 13 residues. The CDR3 is CSAGVGSNQPQHF. The CDR3 region has the DNA TGCAGTGCTGGAGTAGGTAGCAATCAGCCCCAGCATTTT.

This clonotype showed up just a few times. CDR3 nucleotides: TGTGCCAGCAGCTTAGCCGGGGACAACTACGAGCAGTACTTC. The encoded protein is CASSLAGDNYEQYF. This chain uses TRBV7-9 with TRBJ2-7, with D perhaps TRBD1 (6 bases). V shed 0 bases and J shed 3 bases, with 9 bases lying between them. The CDR3 length is 14 residues. Per the germline V gene, CDR1 is SEHNR and CDR2 is FQNEAQ (reference sequence).

There are many counts of this clonotype. CDR3 protein: CASSVGPIQTGGRAFF. CDR3 nucleotide sequence: TGTGCCAGCAGCGTAGGTCCCATCCAGACAGGGGGGAGAGCTTTCTTT. The rearrangement uses TRBV9 and TRBJ1-1; TRBD1 aligns across 9 bases. The germline V gene has CDR1 SGDLS and CDR2 YYNGEE. Trimming at V came to 0 bases and at J to 10 bases, leaving 13 bases not matched to a gene. CDR3 size: 16 residues.

On this clonotype itself: The germline gene is not matched at one end of the junction; a read error may be the cause. This rearrangement joins TRBV7-2 to TRBJ2-7, with 9 positions matching TRBD2. The length of the CDR3 is 13 residues. The germline V gene encodes CDR1 SGHTA and CDR2 FQGNSA. CDR3 sequence: CASSLALAGVRNF. In DNA form, the CDR3 reads TGTGCCAGCAGCTTAGCGTTAGCGGGAGTCAGAAACTTC.

The chain links TRBV24-1 to TRBJ1-4; the D is unclear. Trimming took 4 bases from V and 10 from J, leaving 18 bases between them. The CDR3 consists of 15 residues. Germline V gene data show CDR1 as KGHDR and CDR2 as SFDVKD. The CDR3 nucleotides read TGTGCCACCAGTGACCGGAGCCAGACTGACGGAAAACTGTTTTTT. It yields the protein CATSDRSQTDGKLFF.

This sequence joins TRBV7-9 and TRBJ1-6, with 12 bases lining up with TRBD1. This CDR3 contains 16 residues. Germline V gene lookup returns CDR1 SEHNR and CDR2 FQNEAQ (reference sequence). J lost 7 bases, V lost 6 bases, and 7 bases had no gene match. This CDR3 reads CASSFGTGGFNSPLHF. CDR3 nucleotides: TGTGCCAGCAGTTTCGGGACAGGGGGCTTCAATTCACCCCTCCACTTT.

This chain links TRBV7-9 with TRBJ2-6; D call uncertain. CDR3 length equals 15 residues. Germline V CDR1 and CDR2: SEHNR, FQNEAQ (reference sequence). V was cut by 3 bases and J by 0 bases, with 6 bases left in between. CDR3 in DNA: TGTGCCAGCAGCTTGGGATTCTCTGGGGCCAACGTCCTGACTTTC. Its protein is CASSLGFSGANVLTF.

The chain links TRBV15 to TRBJ1-1, with D tentatively TRBD1 (6 bases). V was clipped by 4 bases and J by 0 bases, with 9 bases between them. CDR1 is LNHNV, CDR2 YYDKDF, per germline (reference sequence). The CDR3 totals 14 residues. CDR3 sequence reads: CATSTGQMNTEAFF. The CDR3 DNA follows: TGTGCCACCAGCACCGGACAGATGAACACTGAAGCTTTCTTT.

The chain is built from TRBV25-1 and TRBJ2-7, with D perhaps assigned TRBD1 or TRBD2 (7 bases each). The CDR3 spans 17 residues. Germline V gene lookup returns CDR1 MGHDK and CDR2 SYGVNS. V was pared by 6 bases and J by 2 bases, with 23 bases between. The CDR3 region has the DNA TGTGCCAGCAGCGCGCCGTTCTTCAGGGGGGGAGCCTACGAGCAGTACTTC. This gives the protein CASSAPFFRGGAYEQYF.

In this sample, this clonotype turned up many times. This chain links TRBV15 with TRBJ1-1; unclear D gene. The CDR3 consists of 14 residues. Trimming shortened V by 0 bases and J by 0 bases, and 5 bases separated the two germline ends. Looked up from germline, CDR1 is LNHNV and CDR2 is YYDKDF (reference sequence). CDR3 DNA sequence: TGTGCCACCAGCAGAGATGCAGTGAACACTGAAGCTTTCTTT. It translates to CATSRDAVNTEAFF.

This clonotype appeared a few times. CDR3 in amino acids: CASRKGEAELFF. The CDR3 coding sequence is TGTGCCAGCAGGAAAGGGGAGGCGGAACTGTTTTTT. The chain employs TRBV28 and TRBJ1-4; a possible D gene is TRBD1 (5 bases). CDR1 is MDHEN and CDR2 is SYDVKM in the germline V gene. CDR3 length: 12 amino acids. Trimming stripped 6 bases from V and 12 bases from J, with 14 bases between.

The rearrangement uses TRBV19 and TRBJ1-2, with TRBD1 matching 9 bases. The CDR3 totals 16 residues. Germline V gene data show CDR1 as LNHDA and CDR2 as SQIVND (reference sequence). V dropped 9 bases and J dropped 0; count of bases not matched to a gene: 11. The CDR3 bases are TGTGCCAGCCAGGGGGACAGGGCCCTTTCTAACTATGGCTACACCTTC. Translated, it gives CASQGDRALSNYGYTF. Using reference TRBV19 and TRBJ1-2 for the parts outside the CDR3, the full variable domain is DGGITQSPKYLFRKEGQNVTLSCEQNLNHDAMYWYRQDPGQGLRLIYYSQIVNDFQKGDIAEGYSVSREKKESFPLTVTSAQKNPTAFYLCASQGDRALSNYGYTFGSGTRLTVV.

This clonotype was seen more than once but under ten times. The CDR3, as DNA: TGCAGTGCTAGTGGCCCCTCACGGGGGGAATGGGAGACCCAGTACTTC. Amino acid sequence: CSASGPSRGEWETQYF. The chain employs TRBV20-1 and TRBJ2-5, with 7 bases aligning to TRBD2. V lost 3 bases to trimming and J lost 5 bases; unmatched junction nucleotides: 15. CDR1 and CDR2 (germline): DFQATT, SNEGSKA (reference sequence). CDR3 size: 16 residues.

This clonotype was detected ten times or more. The genes are TRBV5-1 and TRBJ2-7; D is ambiguous. The V end was cut by 0 bases, the J end by 0 bases, with 7 bases between. Germline V gives CDR1 SGHRS, CDR2 YFSETQ. The CDR3 covers 14 residues. CDR3 nucleotide sequence: TGCGCCAGCAGCTTGGCCGCCAGCTCCTACGAGCAGTACTTC. Its translation is CASSLAASSYEQYF.

Concerning this clonotype itself: A much larger clone is a single base away; this may be a read error. J is TRBJ1-2 and V is TRBV7-9; D remains ambiguous. The CDR3 is made up of 12 amino acids. V lost 3 bases to trimming and J lost 12 bases, with 14 bases between them. The germline V gene encodes CDR1 SEHNR and CDR2 FQNEAQ (reference sequence). CDR3 nucleotides: TGTGCCAGCAGCTTCGAGGTACGCGGCCACACCTTC. It codes for CASSFEVRGHTF.

This clonotype was found many times. The chain joins TRBV10-3 to TRBJ2-7, with 11 bases that match TRBD1. With V trimmed by 4 bases and J by 3 bases, 5 bases remained unmatched. From germline, CDR1 is ENHRY and CDR2 SYGVKD. This CDR3 has 15 amino acids. The CDR3: CAISVGTGGDYEQYF. Written as DNA, the CDR3 is TGTGCCATCAGTGTGGGGACAGGGGGAGACTACGAGCAGTACTTC.